Sequencing of this T cell receptor (beta chain) was carried out in a study of T cell changes during pregnancy in multiple sclerosis. The method was immunoSEQ multiplex PCR; TCRdb's version includes in-frame clones alone and lacks a portion of them. The sample records tens of thousands of clones, more than 80% being singletons. The junction had 6 bases not matched to a gene; V was cut back by 6 bases and J by 1 base. The length of the CDR3 is 14 residues. Germline assignment: CDR1 MNHNY and CDR2 SVGAGI (reference sequence). This rearrangement joins TRBV6-6 to TRBJ2-7; 7 nucleotides match TRBD2. The clonotype was recovered from a female donor with multiple sclerosis, enrolled in a pregnancy study. Sequenced here: CD4+ T cells from peripheral blood mononuclear cells, sampled before pregnancy. The CDR3 DNA sequence: TGTGCCAGCAGCCTTGGCGGGGGTTCCTACGAGCAGTACTTC. Translated: CASSLGGGSYEQYF.